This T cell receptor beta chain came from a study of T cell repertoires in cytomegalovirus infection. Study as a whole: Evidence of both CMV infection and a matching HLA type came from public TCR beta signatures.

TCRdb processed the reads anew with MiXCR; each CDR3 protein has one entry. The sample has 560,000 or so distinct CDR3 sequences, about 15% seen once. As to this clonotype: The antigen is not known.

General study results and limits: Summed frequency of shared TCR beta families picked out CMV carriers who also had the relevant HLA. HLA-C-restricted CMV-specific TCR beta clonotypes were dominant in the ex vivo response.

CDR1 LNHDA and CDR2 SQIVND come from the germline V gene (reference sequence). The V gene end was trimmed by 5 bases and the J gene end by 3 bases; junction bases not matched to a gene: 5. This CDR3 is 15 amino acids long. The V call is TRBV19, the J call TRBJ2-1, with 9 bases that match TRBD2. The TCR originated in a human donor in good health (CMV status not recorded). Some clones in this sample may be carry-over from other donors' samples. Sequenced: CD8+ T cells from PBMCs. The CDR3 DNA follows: TGTGCCAGTAGTCTGGGGACTAGCCGCTACAATGAGCAGTTCTTC. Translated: CASSLGTSRYNEQFF. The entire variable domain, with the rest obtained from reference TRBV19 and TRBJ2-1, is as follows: DGGITQSPKYLFRKEGQNVTLSCEQNLNHDAMYWYRQDPGQGLRLIYYSQIVNDFQKGDIAEGYSVSREKKESFPLTVTSAQKNPTAFYLCASSLGTSRYNEQFFGPGTRLTVL.